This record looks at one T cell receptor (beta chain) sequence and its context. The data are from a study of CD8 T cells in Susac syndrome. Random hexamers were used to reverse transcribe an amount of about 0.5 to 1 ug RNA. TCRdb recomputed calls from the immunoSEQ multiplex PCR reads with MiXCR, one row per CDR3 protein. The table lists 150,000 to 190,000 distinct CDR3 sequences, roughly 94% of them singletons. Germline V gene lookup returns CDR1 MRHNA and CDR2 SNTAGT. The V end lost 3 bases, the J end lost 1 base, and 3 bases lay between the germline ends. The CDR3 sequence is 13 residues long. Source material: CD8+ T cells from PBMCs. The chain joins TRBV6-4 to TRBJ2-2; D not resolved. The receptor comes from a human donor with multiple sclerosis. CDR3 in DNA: TGTGCCAGCAGTGAGGGGAACACCGGGGAGCTGTTTTTT. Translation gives CASSEGNTGELFF.